This T cell receptor beta chain was retrieved from a study of identical twins. Overall study results and limits: Out-of-frame sharing of TCR alpha in monozygotic twins was underestimated by models.

A universal primer site was created by template switching, with the cDNA bearing unique molecular identifiers. MiXCR, applied by TCRdb to the 5' RACE reads, yields one record per CDR3 protein. This sample has under 900,000 distinct CDR3 sequences, with about 12% found just once. On this clonotype: Its antigen is undetermined.

This sample was also put to use in a study of yellow fever vaccine responses in identical twins.

Sequenced: PBMCs. The sequence derives from a woman aged 18 to 35 in good health.

CDR3 amino acids: CASSKAVGPLETQYF. In nucleotides, the CDR3 is TGCGCCAGCAGCAAGGCGGTCGGTCCCCTGGAGACCCAGTACTTC. The chain couples TRBV5-1 to TRBJ2-5; D is unclear. Trimming removed 4 bases at V and 5 bases at J, with 18 bases between. The CDR3 has 15 amino acids. Germline assignment: CDR1 SGHRS and CDR2 YFSETQ. The complete variable domain, with remaining parts taken from reference TRBV5-1 and TRBJ2-5, reads KAGVTQTPRYLIKTRGQQVTLSCSPISGHRSVSWYQQTPGQGLQFLFEYFSETQRNKGNFPGRFSGRQFSNSRSEMNVSTLELGDSALYLCASSKAVGPLETQYFGPGTRLLVL.